This T cell receptor (beta chain) stems from a study of beta chain features in type 1 diabetes. Germline CDR1 ENHRY, CDR2 SYGVKD. Between the trimmed V and J ends, which lost 10 bases and 4 bases, there was a span of 18 bases. This CDR3 is built from 14 residues. This clone occurred a few times. The antigen remains undetermined. Investigators reverse transcribed all isolated RNA, so they sequenced expressed TCRB transcripts. Profiled with immunoSEQ multiplex PCR; TCRdb holds only in-frame clones, not every one. The data hold 600,000 to 700,000 clones, with around 12% observed a single time. Study observations and caveats: Reduced insertions and increased deletions marked VDJ junctions in type 1 diabetes patients. For cells with high TCR expression, cDNA sequencing could yield over-representation. In every one of the four CD4+ subsets, TCRB CDR3s were moderately but significantly shorter in Type 1 diabetes patients.

A sort by CD45RO/CCR7/CD25/CD127/CD95/CD27 yielded CD4+ naive, central memory, regulatory and stem cell-like memory cells. The receptor was isolated from a man aged 30-40 years with type 1 diabetes. The sample was naive CD4+ T cells from blood. The rearrangement uses TRBV10-3 and TRBJ2-3; tentative D call: TRBD1 (6 bases). DNA of the CDR3: TGTGCCACCCAATTGGGGAACAGGGCAGATACGCAGTATTTT. It translates to CATQLGNRADTQYF.